These T cell receptor beta chains were read from a single sample in a study of blood T cells in healthy people across ages. TCRdb re-called the 5' RACE reads through MiXCR, storing one row per CDR3 protein. The data show about 1.5 million distinct CDR3 sequences, with roughly 43% seen just once and about 3.8% held by the top ten. The sequenced sample consisted of blood. The receptors stem from a woman aged 18 to 35 in good health. Both conserved end residues are part of each CDR3. A D gene is named only where the DNA matches it firmly. Rows may omit the clone size; those that give it use once, few, many or a size class.

J gene,V gene,clone size,D gene,CDR3 DNA,CDR3 protein
TRBJ2-7,TRBV20-1,-,-,TGCAGTGCTAGAGCGGACTACTCCTCCTACGAGCAGTACTTC,CSARADYSSYEQYF
TRBJ1-1,TRBV6-2/TRBV6-3,-,-,TGTGCCAGCAGTCCCGGCCTTAGGACTGAAGCTTTCTTT,CASSPGLRTEAFF
TRBJ2-2,TRBV5-1,-,TRBD1,TGCGCCAGCAGCTGGAATTCCGGGACAGGGGGCACCGGGGAGCTGTTTTTT,CASSWNSGTGGTGELFF
TRBJ2-7,TRBV11-2,-,TRBD1,TGTGCCAGCAGCTTCGGGACAGTACTTTCCTACGAGCAGCACTTC,CASSFGTVLSYEQHF
TRBJ1-2,TRBV15,-,TRBD1,TGTGCCCCACAGGGGGCTGGTAACTATGGCTACACCTTC,CAPQGAGNYGYTF
TRBJ2-1,TRBV20-1,few,TRBD2,TGCAGTGCTAGAGATTGGTCTAGCGGGGTGAATGAGCAGTTCTTC,CSARDWSSGVNEQFF
TRBJ2-7,TRBV20-1,-,-,TGCAGTGCTAGTGGTCGACTAGGTGGTGAGCAGTACTTC,CSASGRLGGEQYF
TRBJ1-1,TRBV2,-,-,TGTGCCAGCACCGACCGGGGGCGGGTGACTGAAGCTTTCTTT,CASTDRGRVTEAFF
TRBJ2-2,TRBV28,-,TRBD2,TGTGCCAGCACCAACGTAGGGAGGGACAACACCGGGGAGCTGTTTTTT,CASTNVGRDNTGELFF
TRBJ2-3,TRBV11-1,many,-,TGTGCCAGCAGCCGCCTACTAGGGGCAGATACGCAGTATTTT,CASSRLLGADTQYF
TRBJ1-3,TRBV10-3,few,-,TGTGCCACCGGTGGGGCTGGAAACACCATATATTTT,CATGGAGNTIYF
TRBJ1-2,TRBV4-3,-,-,TGCGCCAGCAGCCAAGATGGATTAGGGCGGTATGGCTACACCTTC,CASSQDGLGRYGYTF
TRBJ2-1,TRBV7-9,-,TRBD2,TGTGCCAGCAGACTTAGCGGGGGGGTCGGTAATGAGCAGTTCTTC,CASRLSGGVGNEQFF
TRBJ2-3,TRBV5-1,-,TRBD1,TGCGCCAGCAGCCCGGGACAGGTCTCGCGGGAAGATACGCAGTATTTT,CASSPGQVSREDTQYF
TRBJ1-1,TRBV18,-,TRBD1,TGTGCCAGCTCACCAAACGGACAACAGGGGGGGGGAGCTTTCTTT,CASSPNGQQGGGAFF
TRBJ1-1,TRBV20-1,-,TRBD1,TGCAGCGCTAGATGGACAGGGAGAGCTGAAGCTTTCTTT,CSARWTGRAEAFF
TRBJ2-5,TRBV7-2,-,TRBD2,TGTGCCAGCAGCTTACAGGCGGGAGCACGCCAAGAGACCCAGTACTTC,CASSLQAGARQETQYF
TRBJ2-7,TRBV4-1,-,-,TGCGCCAGCAGCCAAGAGGTCGCACGACTAGGGGAGCAGTACTTC,CASSQEVARLGEQYF
TRBJ1-2,TRBV13,-,TRBD1,TGTGCCAGCAGCGGGACAGGGTTCTATGGCTACACCTTC,CASSGTGFYGYTF
TRBJ2-7,TRBV27,few,-,TGTGCCAGCCGGCCTTACAGGACCCTTTCCTCCTACGAGCAGTACTTC,CASRPYRTLSSYEQYF
TRBJ1-2,TRBV18,few,-,TGTGCCAGCCGAATTACAGAAAACTATGGCTACACCTTC,CASRITENYGYTF
TRBJ1-2,TRBV10-3,few,-,TGTGCCATCAGTGAAGGGCTGACCGGCTATGGCTACACCTTC,CAISEGLTGYGYTF
TRBJ2-1,TRBV4-1,few,TRBD2,TGCGCCAGCAGCCAAGATGTAGCGGGGGCCGCCGAGTTCTTC,CASSQDVAGAAEFF
TRBJ1-2,TRBV7-9,few,TRBD1,TGTGCCAGCAGCCCCGTGGGACAGGGGGCTGGCTACACCTTC,CASSPVGQGAGYTF
TRBJ2-7,TRBV7-2,few,TRBD2,TGTGCCAGCAGCTTAGTTTCAGCGGGAGGGCCGTACGAGCAGTACTTC,CASSLVSAGGPYEQYF
TRBJ1-5,TRBV4-1,-,-,TGCGCCAGCAGCCAAGAAGGGGGATTTTATCAGCCCCAGCATTTT,CASSQEGGFYQPQHF
TRBJ1-3,TRBV10-3,few,-,TGTGCCGCGTCCGAGTCAGGGAACTCTGGAAACACCATATATTTT,CAASESGNSGNTIYF
TRBJ2-1,TRBV14,few,-,TGTGCCAGCAGACCCCAGAGGTCCTCCTACAATGAGCAGTTCTTC,CASRPQRSSYNEQFF
TRBJ2-1,TRBV29-1,-,TRBD2,TGTAGCGCGGGACTAGCGGGGGGACCATCCTACAATGAGCGGTTCTTC,CSAGLAGGPSYNERFF
TRBJ1-1,TRBV29-1,-,-,TGCAGCGTTGAGGTCTGGGGGGCGAACACTGAAGCTTTCTTT,CSVEVWGANTEAFF
TRBJ1-1,TRBV6-1,-,-,TGTGCCAGCAGTGAAAACGCCCCTGAAGCTTTCTTT,CASSENAPEAFF
TRBJ2-1,TRBV28,few,TRBD2,TGTGCCAGCAGTTCTCCTAGGGCGGGAGCCTACAATGAGCAGTTCTTC,CASSSPRAGAYNEQFF
TRBJ2-3,TRBV5-1,few,TRBD1,TGCGCCAGCAGCAAGGGACAGGGGGCGTTGACAGATACGCAGTATTTT,CASSKGQGALTDTQYF
TRBJ2-1,TRBV7-9,-,-,TGTGCCAGCAGCTTAACAGATCATAATGAGCAGTTCTTC,CASSLTDHNEQFF
TRBJ1-2,TRBV27,few,-,TGTGCCAGCAGTTTATTATCCGGGCAGGGGAATGGCTACACCTTC,CASSLLSGQGNGYTF
TRBJ2-1,TRBV7-9,-,TRBD1,TGTGCCAGCAGCGCCAGGGGGCTAGGACAAAACAATGAGCAGTTCTTC,CASSARGLGQNNEQFF